The rows below give T cell receptor beta chains drawn from one sample of a study of T-cell reconstitution after alpha-beta-depleted transplantation in children. TCRdb re-called the PCR reads with MiXCR, one entry per CDR3 protein. Among some 300,000 distinct CDR3 sequences listed, around 9.1% were seen once. Material: PBMCs, obtained before TCRalphabeta/CD19-depleted stem cell transplant. Every receptor here comes from a boy in the first two years of life with acute myeloid leukemia, due to receive a stem cell transplant. CDR3s include the opening cysteine and the closing phenylalanine or tryptophan. The D gene is left open where the match is weak. Size is stated for part of the rows, as once, few or many counts, or as a class when the clone is expanded.

abundance	j_gene	d_gene	v_gene	len	CDR3nt	CDR3aa
few	TRBJ2-5	-	TRBV12-5	13	TGTGCTAGTGGTTTGGGTACGCTAGAGACCCAGTACTTC	CASGLGTLETQYF
many	TRBJ2-7	TRBD2	TRBV5-1	16	TGCGCCAGCAGCTGGACCGGGACTAGCGGGATCTACGAGCAGTACTTC	CASSWTGTSGIYEQYF
many	TRBJ2-7	TRBD1	TRBV12-3/TRBV12-4	14	TGTGCCAGCAACCGGGACAGGCACAACTACGAGCAGTACTTC	CASNRDRHNYEQYF
many	TRBJ2-1	-	TRBV12-3/TRBV12-4	11	TGTGCCAGCGGGAGGAGGGATGAGCAGTTCTTC	CASGRRDEQFF
many	TRBJ2-5	-	TRBV7-9	13	TGTGCCAGCAGCCTAGGAGGGTCCGAGACCCAGTACTTC	CASSLGGSETQYF
many	TRBJ2-7	TRBD2	TRBV12-5	11	TGTGCTCAGCGGGAAACCTACGAGCAGTACTTC	CAQRETYEQYF
many	TRBJ2-1	-	TRBV7-9	13	TGTGCCAGCAGCACCCCGGGACTTGATGAGCAGTTCTTC	CASSTPGLDEQFF
many	TRBJ1-6	-	TRBV20-1	15	TGCAGTGCTAGAGGCAGGGGAATCTATAATTCACCCCTCCACTTT	CSARGRGIYNSPLHF
many	TRBJ1-5	TRBD1	TRBV11-2	14	TGTGCCAGCAGCTTGGGACAGTACAATCAGCCCCAGCATTTT	CASSLGQYNQPQHF
many	TRBJ2-5	-	TRBV28	13	TGTGCCAGCACCCACAGAGACCAAGAGACCCAGTACTTC	CASTHRDQETQYF
many	TRBJ2-1	-	TRBV12-3/TRBV12-4	15	TGTGCCAGCAGTTTTATACAAGGGTCATACAATGAGCAGTTCTTC	CASSFIQGSYNEQFF
many	TRBJ2-3	TRBD1	TRBV29-1	15	TGCAGCGTTACCCTGGACAGGCCGAGGGCAGATACGCAGTATTTT	CSVTLDRPRADTQYF
many	TRBJ2-7	TRBD2	TRBV7-9	16	TGTGCCAGCAGCTCCTTCCTAGCGGGAGGGCCGAGAGAGCAGTACTTC	CASSSFLAGGPREQYF
many	TRBJ2-2	-	TRBV9	14	TGTGCCAGCAGCGGCGACAGGAGGACCGGGGAGCTGTTTTTT	CASSGDRRTGELFF
-	TRBJ2-1	-	TRBV5-1	11	TGCGCCAGCAGCTCGGGGAATCAGCAGTTCTTC	CASSSGNQQFF
many	TRBJ1-2	TRBD1	TRBV10-3	13	TGTGCCATCAGTGACAGGGGGAACTATGGCTACACCTTC	CAISDRGNYGYTF
many	TRBJ1-6	-	TRBV5-1	14	TGCGCCAGCAGCTTGGATATCCGGGGGACACCCCTCCACTTT	CASSLDIRGTPLHF
-	TRBJ2-5	-	TRBV20-1	15	TGCAGTGCTAGAGATCTCCGGGCGAACCAAGAGACCCAGTACTTC	CSARDLRANQETQYF
few	TRBJ1-5	-	TRBV23-1	13	TGCGCCAGAGGATTCCAGTACCATCAGCCCCAGCATTTT	CARGFQYHQPQHF
many	TRBJ2-1	-	TRBV10-2	11	TGCGCCAGCAGAGAGTACAATGAGCAGTTCTTC	CASREYNEQFF
-	TRBJ1-4	-	TRBV20-1	13	TGCAGTGCTAGGGGATACACACATGAAAAACTGTTTTTT	CSARGYTHEKLFF
many	TRBJ2-3	-	TRBV6-1	13	TGTGCCAGCATTGGGGAGCGCACAGATACGCAGTATTTT	CASIGERTDTQYF
many	TRBJ2-1	TRBD2	TRBV20-1	16	TGCAGTGCTAGTGATCCGGAGCGGGGCTCCTACAATGAGCAGTTCTTC	CSASDPERGSYNEQFF
many	TRBJ2-2	TRBD1	TRBV24-1	13	TGTGCCACCATGCAGGGGGCTCCCGGGGAGCTGTTTTTT	CATMQGAPGELFF
few	TRBJ2-1	-	TRBV2	13	TGTGCCAGCAGGCGGAGATTCTACAATGAGCAGTTCTTC	CASRRRFYNEQFF
few	TRBJ2-2	TRBD1	TRBV27	15	TGTGCCAGCAGACCCCGGGACAGGGTCACCGGGGAGCTGTTTTTT	CASRPRDRVTGELFF
few	TRBJ2-3	TRBD2	TRBV29-1	14	TGCAGCGGTGAAACTAGCGGGAGAGGGGATACGCAGTATTTT	CSGETSGRGDTQYF
few	TRBJ2-7	TRBD2	TRBV6-1	13	TGTGCCAGCAGACAAGCGGGAGCTTACGAGCAGTACTTC	CASRQAGAYEQYF
many	TRBJ2-3	TRBD1	TRBV6-5	15	TGTGCCAGCAGTTATGGAACAGGGGTTACAGATACGCAGTATTTT	CASSYGTGVTDTQYF
few	TRBJ2-5	-	TRBV12-3/TRBV12-4	12	TGTGCCAGCAGCTTACTAGGGGAGACCCAGTACTTC	CASSLLGETQYF
few	TRBJ1-6	TRBD1	TRBV5-6	17	TGTGCCAGCAGCTTCAAAGCCACCCGGGACAGAAATTCACCCCTCCACTTT	CASSFKATRDRNSPLHF
few	TRBJ2-1	TRBD1	TRBV24-1	15	TGTGCCACCAGTGATCCAGGGGGCAGATTCGATGAGCAGTTCTTC	CATSDPGGRFDEQFF
many	TRBJ1-2	TRBD1	TRBV20-1	16	TGCAGACCGACTGGAGGGGACAGGAGAACTAACTATGGCTACACCTTC	CRPTGGDRRTNYGYTF
-	TRBJ2-5	TRBD1	TRBV5-1	15	TGCGCCAGCAGCCCCCTAACAGGGGCCCAAGCGACCCAGTACTTC	CASSPLTGAQATQYF
many	TRBJ2-7	-	TRBV24-1	16	TGTGCCACCAGTGACGGGGCTAGTCGAAGCTCCTACGAGCAGTACTTC	CATSDGASRSSYEQYF
many	TRBJ2-7	-	TRBV5-1	12	TGCGCCAGCAGCTGGGACGGCTACGAGCAGTACTTC	CASSWDGYEQYF
many	TRBJ1-1	-	TRBV6-1	14	TGTGCCAGCAGTAAAGGGGGATTTAACACTGAAGCTTTCTTT	CASSKGGFNTEAFF
many	TRBJ2-1	-	TRBV5-8	10	TGTGCCAGCAGCTTGGTAGTACCGTTCTTC	CASSLVVPFF
many	TRBJ2-7	-	TRBV4-2	16	TGTGCCAGCAGCCAAGAAAGGGCGCAACTTTTGGGGGAGCAGTACTTC	CASSQERAQLLGEQYF
few	TRBJ2-1	TRBD2	TRBV7-9	17	TGTGCCAGCAGCTACCGCCGACTAGCGGGACCCTACAATGAGCAGTTCTTC	CASSYRRLAGPYNEQFF
many	TRBJ2-6	-	TRBV7-9	15	TGTGCCAGCAGCTTAGTAGGGAGCTGGGCCAACGTCCTGACTTTC	CASSLVGSWANVLTF
many	TRBJ1-5	-	TRBV7-6	14	TGTGCCAGCAGCTCGCTAGGGGGAAATCAGCCCCAGCATTTT	CASSSLGGNQPQHF